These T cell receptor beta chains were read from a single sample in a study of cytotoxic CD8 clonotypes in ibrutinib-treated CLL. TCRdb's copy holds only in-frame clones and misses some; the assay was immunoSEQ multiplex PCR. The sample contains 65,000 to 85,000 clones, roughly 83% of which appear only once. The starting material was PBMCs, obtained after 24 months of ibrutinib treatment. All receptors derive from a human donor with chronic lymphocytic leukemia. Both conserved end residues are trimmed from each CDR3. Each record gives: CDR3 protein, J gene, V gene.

CDR3 protein: SVDTPTGELF; J gene: TRBJ2-2; V gene: TRBV29-1
CDR3 protein: ASSIDGSPLGDTQY; J gene: TRBJ2-3; V gene: TRBV19
CDR3 protein: ASSPRADSTEAF; J gene: TRBJ1-1; V gene: TRBV27
CDR3 protein: ASSEHYTGELF; J gene: TRBJ2-2; V gene: TRBV6-1
CDR3 protein: AISDPGERINNEQF; J gene: TRBJ2-1; V gene: TRBV10-3
CDR3 protein: SAGGNNEQF; J gene: TRBJ2-1; V gene: TRBV20-1
CDR3 protein: ASSQGTGETQY; J gene: TRBJ2-5; V gene: TRBV7-3
CDR3 protein: ASRMTVSYEQY; J gene: TRBJ2-7; V gene: TRBV6-5
CDR3 protein: ASSFPGTGDGTGTDTQY; J gene: TRBJ2-3; V gene: TRBV7-2
CDR3 protein: AWSVPTARTGRNQPQH; J gene: TRBJ1-5; V gene: TRBV30
CDR3 protein: AIRTSGTDTQY; J gene: TRBJ2-3; V gene: TRBV10-3
CDR3 protein: ASRVGTGYNEQF; J gene: TRBJ2-1; V gene: TRBV2
CDR3 protein: ASSQKASDNYGYT; J gene: TRBJ1-2; V gene: TRBV5-1